Below, one T cell receptor (beta chain) is given with its context. Germline CDR1 is SGHDN and CDR2 is FVKESK. The V segment lost 4 bases and the J segment 0 bases; nucleotides outside the gene matches: 2. The CDR3 is 15 amino acids. Sequenced by immunoSEQ multiplex PCR; TCRdb stores in-frame clones only, minus some. The table shows fewer than 110,000 clones, with more than 85% occurring only once. The data stem from a study of blood T cell repertoires in COVID-19. The specimen was peripheral blood. The origin of this receptor is a human donor in a cohort sampled during active COVID-19. The chain recombines TRBV14 with TRBJ2-1; 8 bases map to TRBD2. The chain's CDR3 is CASSLGTSSYNEQFF. The CDR3 DNA sequence: TGTGCCAGCAGCCTCGGGACTAGCTCCTACAATGAGCAGTTCTTC.